One sample yielded the 6 T cell receptor beta chains listed below, sequenced in a study of regulatory T cells in long-lasting Graves disease. Time point denoted: newly diagnosed GD, antithyroid drugs for less than 3 months. Extracted PBMC RNA gave rise to the TCR library. Combining iRepertoire HTBI primers with Arm-PCR of CDR3 regions, the authors built TCR beta libraries. TCRdb passed the multiplex PCR reads through MiXCR, listing each CDR3 protein once. The data contain 440,000 or so distinct CDR3 sequences, 15% of them singletons. The same sample was also studied in work on T cells in Graves' hyperthyroidism and ophthalmopathy.

The sample was peripheral blood mononuclear cells (PBMCs), taken at new diagnosis, from a patient treated with antithyroid drugs. Every receptor here comes from a woman between 25 and 40 years old with Graves disease.

This clonotype was counted many times. This chain joins TRBV28 and TRBJ1-2; weak D call: TRBD1 (6 bases). CDR1 MDHEN and CDR2 SYDVKM come from the germline V gene. This CDR3 spans 15 amino acids. V was shortened by 6 bases and J by 2 bases, with 16 bases between the two germline ends. The CDR3 protein is CASRQGMGWNYGYTF. The DNA for the CDR3 is TGTGCCAGCAGACAGGGTATGGGTTGGAACTATGGCTACACCTTC.

Ten or more counts support this clonotype. V gene TRBV13 combines with J gene TRBJ2-5; either TRBD1 or TRBD2 may supply D (5 bases each). The germline CDR1 and CDR2 sequences are PRHDT and FYEKMQ (reference sequence). This CDR3 contains 15 residues. V lost 6 bases and J 2 bases, leaving 16 bases between the germline ends. This CDR3 reads CASRGPANYQETQYF. As DNA, the CDR3 is TGTGCCAGCAGGGGACCAGCTAACTATCAAGAGACCCAGTACTTC. Combining the CDR3 with reference TRBV13 and TRBJ2-5 gives the whole variable domain AAGVIQSPRHLIKEKRETATLKCYPIPRHDTVYWYQQGPGQDPQFLISFYEKMQSDKGSIPDRFSAQQFSDYHSELNMSSLELGDSALYFCASRGPANYQETQYFGPGTRLLVL.

The chain is built from TRBV4-1 and TRBJ2-7; 13 bases map to TRBD2. CDR3 length equals 16 residues. V was pared by 1 base and J by 3 bases, with 3 bases of the junction left unmatched. CDR1 MGHRA and CDR2 YSYEKL come from the germline V gene. The CDR3 DNA sequence: TGCGCCAGCAGCCAAGGTGGACTAGCGGGAGTCTACGAGCAGTACTTC. It yields the protein CASSQGGLAGVYEQYF.

This chain links TRBV10-3 with TRBJ2-3; TRBD2 matches 7 bases. Germline assignment: CDR1 ENHRY and CDR2 SYGVKD. The J segment lost 0 bases and the V segment lost 10 bases, leaving 10 bases of the junction unmatched. The CDR3 covers 15 residues. The CDR3 reads CATLSGNPSTDTQYF. Here the CDR3 DNA reads TGTGCCACACTAAGCGGGAATCCTAGCACAGATACGCAGTATTTT.

The chain's CDR3 is CASSIGGKFYEQYF. CDR3 nucleotides: TGTGCCAGTAGTATAGGCGGGAAGTTCTACGAGCAGTACTTC. The V gene is TRBV19, the J gene TRBJ2-7, with D possibly matching TRBD2 (6 bases). The CDR3 covers 14 residues. The V end was cut by 1 base, the J end by 3 bases, with 10 bases between. CDR1 LNHDA and CDR2 SQIVND come from the germline V gene (reference sequence).

As regards this clonotype: In this CDR3 the conserved last residue, phenylalanine or tryptophan, is missing, so a read error is likely. The DNA is omitted, as the CDR3 cannot be located on it reliably, and the CDR3 follows TCRdb's listing. This chain joins TRBV7-3 and TRBJ2-1; the listed D gene, TRBD1, was not tested against the DNA. The CDR3 sequence runs 14 residues, both termini included. Per germline, CDR1 SGHTA and CDR2 FQGTGA. This CDR3 reads CASKQGQGYNERFL.